A selection of T cell receptor beta chains follows, all from one sample in a study of blood T cell repertoires in COVID-19. Using immunoSEQ multiplex PCR, the repertoire was profiled, and TCRdb retains in-frame clones only, with some absent. Of about 190,000 clones in the sample, approximately 90% were seen once. Sequencing was performed on peripheral blood. The receptors were gathered from a human donor in a cohort sampled during active COVID-19. The conserved cysteine and the conserved F or W are not part of the CDR3 here. Each record gives: V gene, clone size, CDR3 protein. A clone size is listed for some rows: how often the clone was seen (once, few, many), or a class if it is expanded.

>TRBV28|-
ASIRGGTGNTGELF
>TRBV7-9|-
ASSPRGLAGNEQF
>TRBV10-3|-
AIRDTGGSYNEQF
>TRBV5-4|-
ASSTPRRDGELF
>TRBV5-1|-
ASSNPGLADYEQY
>TRBV7-2|once
ASSFDFNRPLAKNIQY
>TRBV28|-
ASSREDQYEQY
>TRBV2|-
ASSARVNTGELF
>TRBV5-6|-
ASSFWGVLTDTQY
>TRBV7-9|-
ASQEGQADTQY
>TRBV7-2|once
ASSPEQGAGYEQY
>TRBV27|few
ASSAEGAWGMSSYNSPLH
>TRBV6-1|few
ASSDIITGELF
>TRBV30|-
AWSPPRQGASPLH
>TRBV3-1/TRBV3-2|-
ASSQDVVGLAGIFQETQY
>TRBV7-2|-
ASSRDRGLPYEQY
>TRBV2|-
ASSRQVLSYEQY
>TRBV2|-
ASSDSLFRGLNTEAF
>TRBV7-6|-
ARDYSGGSIGGSHGYT
>TRBV28|-
ASSPEALDNEQF
>TRBV2|once
AQDGGNRGRVEQY
>TRBV2|once
ASTLSTDTQY
>TRBV4-3|-
ASSQDTRNTIY
>TRBV9|-
ASSENGLPANEQF
>TRBV5-4|-
ASSKSGGQGFSTDTQY
>TRBV5-1|few
ASSAGQSNSPLH
>TRBV6-1|-
ASSEALRTGEEQY
>TRBV18|once
ASSPADRSVSYEQY
>TRBV7-8|-
ASSRAPRETQY
>TRBV19|-
ASSTTGLGSGELF
>TRBV5-1|few
ASSLASGGTEAF
>TRBV7-8|-
ASSLVWASGSNEQF
>TRBV5-1|-
ASAFTGTTYNEQF
>TRBV28|-
ASSSIGVSSYEQY
>TRBV15|-
ATSRPDSHAEKLF
>TRBV19|-
ATARQVSGANVLT
>TRBV2|-
ASSETRGGGELF
>TRBV21-1|-
ASVVGEGGEKLF
>TRBV5-4|-
ASSVGQGARNEQF
>TRBV28|-
ASTDRVRFGLGEQF
>TRBV5-1|-
ASSSTSGGRRQY